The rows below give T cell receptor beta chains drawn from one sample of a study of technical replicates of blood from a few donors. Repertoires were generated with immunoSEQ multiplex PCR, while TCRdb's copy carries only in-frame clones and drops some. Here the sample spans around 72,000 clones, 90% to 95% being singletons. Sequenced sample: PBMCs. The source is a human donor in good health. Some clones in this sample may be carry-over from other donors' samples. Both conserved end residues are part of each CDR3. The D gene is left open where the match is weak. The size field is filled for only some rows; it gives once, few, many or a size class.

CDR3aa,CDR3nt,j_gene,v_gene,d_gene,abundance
CASSLTGGRGETQYF,TGCGCCAGCAGCTTGACAGGGGGCAGGGGAGAGACCCAGTACTTC,TRBJ2-5,TRBV5-1,TRBD1,-
CASSLSQGTSGRRNEQYF,TGTGCCAGCAGTTTATCGCAAGGGACTAGCGGGAGGAGGAACGAGCAGTACTTC,TRBJ2-7,TRBV27,TRBD2,few
CASSLGGNTEAFF,TGCGCCAGCAGCTTGGGCGGGAACACTGAAGCTTTCTTT,TRBJ1-1,TRBV5-1,-,-
CASSSIGRQKRETQYF,TGTGCCAGCAGTTCCATCGGAAGACAGAAGAGAGAGACCCAGTACTTC,TRBJ2-5,TRBV7-6,-,-
CASSIAGATEAFF,TGTGCCAGTAGTATAGCAGGGGCCACTGAAGCTTTCTTT,TRBJ1-1,TRBV19,-,-
CASSKGLTDNQPQHF,TGTGCCAGCTCTAAGGGATTGACAGACAATCAGCCCCAGCATTTT,TRBJ1-5,TRBV19,-,-
CASSLVPHGGNQPQHF,TGTGCCAGCAGCTTAGTACCCCACGGGGGGAATCAGCCCCAGCATTTT,TRBJ1-5,TRBV7-2,-,-
CASSLNMEVTGELFF,TGCGCCAGCAGCTTGAATATGGAGGTCACCGGGGAGCTGTTTTTT,TRBJ2-2,TRBV5-1,-,-
CASSLGTGGVGETQYF,TGCGCCAGCAGCTTGGGGACAGGGGGCGTGGGAGAGACCCAGTACTTC,TRBJ2-5,TRBV5-1,TRBD1,few
CASSPPRQGGTEAFF,TGCGCCAGCAGCCCACCACGACAGGGTGGAACTGAAGCTTTCTTT,TRBJ1-1,TRBV5-1,TRBD1,-
CASSDEDRGTGELFF,TGTGCCAGCAGTGATGAAGACAGGGGCACCGGGGAGCTGTTTTTT,TRBJ2-2,TRBV6-6,TRBD1,-
CASSLRSGRGADTQYF,TGTGCCAGCAGCTTAAGGAGCGGGAGAGGAGCAGATACGCAGTATTTT,TRBJ2-3,TRBV7-2,TRBD2,-
CSVEATGGSYNEQFF,TGCAGCGTTGAAGCAACCGGGGGGTCCTACAATGAGCAGTTCTTC,TRBJ2-1,TRBV29-1,TRBD2,-